The T cell receptor beta chain described here comes from a study of beta chain features in type 1 diabetes. Of the isolated RNA, all was reverse transcribed, and so the sequenced material was expressed TCRB transcripts. The method was immunoSEQ multiplex PCR; TCRdb's version includes in-frame clones alone and lacks a portion of them. The sample has around 130,000 clones, approximately 9% seen once. Study results and limitations: Moderately but significantly shorter TCRB CDR3s were found in Type 1 diabetes patients in all four CD4+ subsets. Individuals with type 1 diabetes displayed fewer insertions and more deletions at VDJ junctions. Sequencing from cDNA could over-represent high-TCR-expressing cells.

On this clone itself: Its antigen remains unknown.

The sequenced sample consisted of central memory CD4+ T cells from blood. The TCR originated in a man younger than 45 with type 1 diabetes.

Here the CDR3 DNA reads TGTGCCAGCAGTCCCCTAGCGGGGGGGGAGACCCAGTACTTC. It is translated as CASSPLAGGETQYF. The gene calls are TRBV27 and TRBJ2-5, with 12 bases fitting TRBD2. Germline assignment: CDR1 MNHEY and CDR2 SMNVEV (reference sequence). V shed 5 bases and J 5 bases; nucleotides not matched to a gene: 3. The CDR3 runs 14 residues.